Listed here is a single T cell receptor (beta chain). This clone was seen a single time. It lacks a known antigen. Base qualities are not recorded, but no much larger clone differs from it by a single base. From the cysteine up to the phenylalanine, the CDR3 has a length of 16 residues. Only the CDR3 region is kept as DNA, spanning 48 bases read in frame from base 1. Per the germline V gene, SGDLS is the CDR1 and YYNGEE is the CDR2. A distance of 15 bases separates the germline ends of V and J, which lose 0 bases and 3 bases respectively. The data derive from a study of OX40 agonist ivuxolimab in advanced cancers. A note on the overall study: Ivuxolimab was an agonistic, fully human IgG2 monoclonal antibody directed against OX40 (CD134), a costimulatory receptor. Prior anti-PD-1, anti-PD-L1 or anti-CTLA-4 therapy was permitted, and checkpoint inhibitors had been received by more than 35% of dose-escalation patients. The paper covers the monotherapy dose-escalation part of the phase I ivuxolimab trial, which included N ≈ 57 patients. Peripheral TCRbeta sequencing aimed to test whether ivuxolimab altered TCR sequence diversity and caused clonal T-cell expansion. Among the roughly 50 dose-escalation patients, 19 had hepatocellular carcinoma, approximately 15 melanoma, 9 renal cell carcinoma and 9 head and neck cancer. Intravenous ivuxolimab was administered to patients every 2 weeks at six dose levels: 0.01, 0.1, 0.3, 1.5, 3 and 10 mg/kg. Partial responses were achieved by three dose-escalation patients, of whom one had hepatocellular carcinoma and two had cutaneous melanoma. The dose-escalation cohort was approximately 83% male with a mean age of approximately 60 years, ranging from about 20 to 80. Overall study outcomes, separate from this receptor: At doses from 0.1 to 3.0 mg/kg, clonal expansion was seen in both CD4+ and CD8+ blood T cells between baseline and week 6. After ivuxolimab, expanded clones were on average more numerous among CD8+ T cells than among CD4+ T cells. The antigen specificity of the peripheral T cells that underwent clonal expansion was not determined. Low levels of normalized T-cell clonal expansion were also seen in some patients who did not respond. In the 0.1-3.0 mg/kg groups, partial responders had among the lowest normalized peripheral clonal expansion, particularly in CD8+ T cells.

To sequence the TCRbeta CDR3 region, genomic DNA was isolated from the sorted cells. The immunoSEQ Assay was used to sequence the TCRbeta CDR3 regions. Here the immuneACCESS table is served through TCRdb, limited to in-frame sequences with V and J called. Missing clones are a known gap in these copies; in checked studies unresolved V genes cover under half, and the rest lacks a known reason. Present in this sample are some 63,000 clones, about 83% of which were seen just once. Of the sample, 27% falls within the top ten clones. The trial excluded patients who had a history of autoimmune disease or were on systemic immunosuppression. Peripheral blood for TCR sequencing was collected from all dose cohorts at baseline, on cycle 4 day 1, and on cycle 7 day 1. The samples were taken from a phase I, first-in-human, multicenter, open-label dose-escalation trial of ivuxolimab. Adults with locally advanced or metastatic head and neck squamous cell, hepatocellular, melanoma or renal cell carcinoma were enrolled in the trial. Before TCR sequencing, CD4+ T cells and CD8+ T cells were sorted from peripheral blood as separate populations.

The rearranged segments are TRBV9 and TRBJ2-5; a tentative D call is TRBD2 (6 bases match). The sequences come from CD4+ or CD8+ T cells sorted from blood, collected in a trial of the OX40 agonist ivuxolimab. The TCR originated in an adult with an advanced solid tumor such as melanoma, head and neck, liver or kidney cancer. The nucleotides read TGTGCCAGCAGCGTAGATAGCGGAGCAGCCGAAGAGACCCAGTACTTC. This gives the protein CASSVDSGAAEETQYF.